This TCR beta chain appears in the sequencing data of a study of cytomegalovirus exposure and HLA in healthy donors. Germline CDR1 reads SGHTA; CDR2 reads FQGTGA. This CDR3 spans 18 amino acids. J gave up 6 bases and V 4 bases, and 16 bases lay outside the gene matches. The PCR contained 60 Vbeta and 13 Jbeta primers. The protocol was immunoSEQ multiplex PCR, while the TCRdb copy is restricted to in-frame clones and leaves out a portion. The sample contains some 180,000 clones, about four fifths of which appear only once. The source is a man between 35 and 55 years old in good health and CMV-seronegative. Input material: PBMCs. This chain uses TRBV7-3 with TRBJ2-2, with 8 bases fitting TRBD2. The CDR3 DNA is TGTGCCAGCAGCTCGAGACTAGCGAAGTCTGGTAATGCCGGGGAGCTGTTTTTT. Its protein product is CASSSRLAKSGNAGELFF. Looking up the rest from reference TRBV7-3 and TRBJ2-2 gives the full variable domain: GAGVSQTPSNKVTEKGKYVELRCDPISGHTALYWYRQSLGQGPEFLIYFQGTGAADDSGLPNDRFFAVRPEGSVSTLKIQRTERGDSAVYLCASSSRLAKSGNAGELFFGEGSRLTVL.